Below, 15 T cell receptor beta chains from the same sample are listed, as sequenced in a study of control samples from healthy donors and cancer patients. The assay was immunoSEQ multiplex PCR, and TCRdb's table has in-frame clones only and misses some. The sample holds some 120,000 clones, about 92% seen once. Material for sequencing was PBMCs. The source is a man aged 50 to 60 with head and neck cancer.

Written as DNA, the CDR3 is TGTGCCAGTAGTTCCAGTGGGAGGGGCGGTAATCAGCCCCAGCATTTT. It translates to CASSSSGRGGNQPQHF. The genes are TRBV19 and TRBJ1-5, with a tentative D call TRBD1 (5 bases). CDR3 length: 16 residues. V was clipped by 5 bases and J by 4 bases, with 18 bases between them. Germline-derived CDR1 and CDR2 are LNHDA and SQIVND (reference sequence).

The CDR3 loop is CASSPHPNEKLFF. The DNA of the CDR3 is TGTGCCAGCTCACCACACCCTAATGAAAAACTGTTTTTT. The gene calls are TRBV18 and TRBJ1-4; D is unresolved. Trimming shortened V by 1 base and J by 3 bases, and 3 bases separated the two germline ends. CDR1 is KGHSH and CDR2 is LQKENI in the germline V gene. The CDR3 has 13 residues. Looking up the rest from reference TRBV18 and TRBJ1-4 gives the full variable domain: NAGVMQNPRHLVRRRGQEARLRCSPMKGHSHVYWYRQLPEEGLKFMVYLQKENIIDESGMPKERFSAEFPKEGPSILRIQQVVRGDSAAYFCASSPHPNEKLFFGSGTQLSVL.

V usage is TRBV23-1 and J usage is TRBJ2-7; maybe TRBD1 (6 bases). TRBV23-1 is assigned to the ORF class and has an uncertain function. Deletions cut 1 base from V and 2 bases from J, with 18 bases between. This CDR3 comprises 17 residues. For the CDR3, the DNA is TGCGCCAGCAGTCAATTCCTTCGGACAGACCTCACCTACGAGCAGTACTTC. Protein product: CASSQFLRTDLTYEQYF.

The chain recombines TRBV30 with TRBJ2-1, with 9 bases aligning to TRBD2. Germline values: CDR1 GTSNPN, CDR2 SVGIG (reference sequence). The CDR3 is made up of 17 amino acids. V was clipped by 2 bases and J by 9 bases; unmatched bases: 17. As DNA, the CDR3 is TGTGCCTGGAGTATCATAGCGGGCGGGGGGGCCGGTGGTGAGCAGTTCTTC. This encodes CAWSIIAGGGAGGEQFF. The whole variable domain, filled in from reference TRBV30 and TRBJ2-1, reads SQTIHQWPATLVQPVGSPLSLECTVEGTSNPNLYWYRQAAGRGLQLLFYSVGIGQISSEVPQNLSASRPQDRQFILSSKKLLLSDSGFYLCAWSIIAGGGAGGEQFFGPGTRLTVL.

V usage is TRBV23-1 and J usage is TRBJ2-5; the match to TRBD2 covers 12 bases. TRBV23-1 is filed as an ORF, its function uncertain. CDR3 size: 15 residues. With 3 bases clipped from V and 5 bases from J, the junction kept 4 bases outside the gene matches. The CDR3 loop reads CASSHGLAGRETQYF. The CDR3 DNA reads as TGCGCCAGCAGTCACGGACTAGCGGGGAGGGAGACCCAGTACTTC.

The chain combines TRBV5-8 with TRBJ2-5; D is perhaps TRBD1 (5 bases). Per germline, CDR1 SGHTS and CDR2 YDEGEE. This CDR3 has 13 amino acids. The V and J ends lost 2 bases and 5 bases respectively, with 10 bases between them. CDR3 DNA: TGTGCCAGCAGCTTAGGGGAATGGGAGACCCAGTACTTC. Protein product: CASSLGEWETQYF.

The chain has TRBV11-2 and TRBJ2-1; the D call may be TRBD1 or TRBD2 (5 bases each). The germline V gene has CDR1 SGHAT and CDR2 FQNNGV. The CDR3 totals 14 residues. The V end lost 4 bases, the J end lost 14 bases, and 21 bases lay between the germline ends. CDR3 residues: CASSSTGARRLEFF. Written as DNA, the CDR3 is TGTGCCAGCAGCTCCACCGGGGCCCGCCGGCTGGAGTTCTTC.

The gene calls are TRBV5-1 and TRBJ1-1; D is undetermined. CDR1 and CDR2 (germline): SGHRS, YFSETQ. This CDR3 is 13 amino acids long. Between the trimmed V and J ends, which lost 5 bases and 10 bases, there was a span of 18 bases. The CDR3 DNA sequence: TGCGCCAGCAGGGATTCCCCCCGGCTCGGAGCTTTCTTT. It encodes CASRDSPRLGAFF.

This chain connects TRBV24-1 to TRBJ1-2; 7 bases are a match to TRBD1. From germline, CDR1 is KGHDR and CDR2 SFDVKD. This CDR3 is 13 amino acids long. Trimming took 4 bases from V and 6 from J; bases not matched to a gene: 4. The CDR3 region is CATSDHRGHGYTF. The DNA for the CDR3 is TGTGCCACCAGTGACCACAGGGGACATGGCTACACCTTC.

V is TRBV7-2 and J is TRBJ2-7; no firm D call. Germline loops: CDR1 SGHTA, CDR2 FQGNSA. The length of the CDR3 is 14 residues. V lost 6 bases and J lost 3, with 15 bases in between. CDR3 nucleotide sequence: TGTGCCAGCAGTATGACAACGCCTGGCTACGAGCAGTACTTC. This encodes CASSMTTPGYEQYF.

V and J are TRBV30 and TRBJ2-7; 9 positions agree with TRBD2. The CDR3 is made up of 13 amino acids. Looked up from germline, CDR1 is GTSNPN and CDR2 is SVGIG (reference sequence). V shed 6 bases and J 0 bases; nucleotides not matched to a gene: 3. CDR3 sequence (DNA): TGTGCCTGCCGACTAGCGGCCTCCTACGAGCAGTACTTC. It translates to CACRLAASYEQYF.

The chain joins TRBV11-1 to TRBJ1-1; 9 bases line up with TRBD1. Germline CDR1 and CDR2: SGHAT and FQDESV (reference sequence). The V gene end was trimmed by 5 bases and the J gene end by 3 bases; junction bases not matched to a gene: 10. This CDR3 has 16 amino acids. CDR3 in amino acids: CASSPGTGRRDTEAFF. The CDR3 DNA sequence: TGTGCCAGCAGCCCGGGGACAGGGAGGAGAGACACTGAAGCTTTCTTT.

CDR3 nucleotides: TGTGCCAGCAGCCACACAGACAGGGTGGCCACCGGGGAGCTGTTTTTT. This codes for CASSHTDRVATGELFF. The chain links TRBV7-8 to TRBJ2-2, with TRBD1 identical over 7 bases. Germline V gene lookup returns CDR1 SGHVS and CDR2 FQNEAQ. CDR3 length: 16 amino acids. V lost 5 bases to trimming and J lost 4 bases; unmatched junction nucleotides: 10. The full variable domain, with the rest looked up from reference TRBV7-8 and TRBJ2-2, is GAGVSQSPRYKVAKRGQDVALRCDPISGHVSLFWYQQALGQGPEFLTYFQNEAQLDKSGLPSDRFFAERPEGSVSTLKIQRTQQEDSAVYLCASSHTDRVATGELFFGEGSRLTVL.

In DNA form, the CDR3 reads TGTGCCTGGGGGACAGTGATAGGGCAGCCCCAGCATTTT. This encodes CAWGTVIGQPQHF. This chain connects TRBV30 to TRBJ1-5; 7 bases are a match to TRBD1. This CDR3 comprises 13 residues. The V gene end was trimmed by 5 bases and the J gene end by 7 bases; junction bases not matched to a gene: 8. Germline values: CDR1 GTSNPN, CDR2 SVGIG (reference sequence).

As to this clone: Other DNA sequences in the same sample also yield this CDR3. The chain recombines TRBV10-3 with TRBJ1-1, with 7 bases aligning to TRBD1. This CDR3 has 16 amino acids. Germline lookup yields CDR1 ENHRY and CDR2 SYGVKD. V lost 3 bases, J lost 11 bases, and 18 bases stayed unmatched. This CDR3 reads CAISDSTGDRVLRAFF. In DNA form, the CDR3 reads TGTGCCATCAGTGATTCTACAGGGGACCGAGTTTTGAGGGCTTTCTTT.